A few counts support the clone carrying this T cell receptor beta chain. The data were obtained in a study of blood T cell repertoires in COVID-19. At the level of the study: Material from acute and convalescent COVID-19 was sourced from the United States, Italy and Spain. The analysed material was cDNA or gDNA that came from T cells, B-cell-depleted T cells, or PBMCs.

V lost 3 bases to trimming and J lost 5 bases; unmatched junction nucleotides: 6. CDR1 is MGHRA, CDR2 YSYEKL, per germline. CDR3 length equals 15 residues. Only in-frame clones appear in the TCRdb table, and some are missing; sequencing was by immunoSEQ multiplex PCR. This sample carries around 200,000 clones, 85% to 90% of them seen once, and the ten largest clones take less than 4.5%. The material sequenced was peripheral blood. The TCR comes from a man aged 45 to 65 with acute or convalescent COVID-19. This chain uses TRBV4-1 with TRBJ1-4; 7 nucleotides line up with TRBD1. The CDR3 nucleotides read TGCGCCAGCAGCCAGCCTGGGACAGAAAATGAAAAACTGTTTTTT. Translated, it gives CASSQPGTENEKLFF.